The rows below give T cell receptor beta chains drawn from one sample of a study of T cells in Graves' hyperthyroidism and ophthalmopathy. TCRdb called the multiplex PCR reads again in MiXCR, with one record for every CDR3 protein. The data hold more than 550,000 distinct CDR3 sequences, with around 19% observed a single time. Sequences were obtained from blood. The origin of the receptors is a woman aged 45-65 years with Graves' hyperthyroidism that later progressed to Graves' ophthalmopathy. The CDR3 runs from the conserved cysteine through the conserved F or W. Each record gives: D gene, V gene, clone size, J gene, CDR3 DNA, CDR3 protein. D genes are given only for firm matches. Some rows mark clone size as missing; the rest say once, few, many or name a class of expanded clone.

-	TRBV30	many	TRBJ1-2	TGTGCCTGGAGCGGTGGAGAAGATGGCTACACCTTC	CAWSGGEDGYTF
TRBD2	TRBV20-1	-	TRBJ2-7	TGCAGTGCTAGAGATGGTCTAGCGGGGGTTTTATCCTACGAGCAGTACTTC	CSARDGLAGVLSYEQYF
TRBD2	TRBV24-1	many	TRBJ2-3	TGTGCCACCAGTGATTCCCCCCGGCTAGCGGGGGAAGCAGACCCCCCAGATACGCAGTATTTT	CATSDSPRLAGEADPPDTQYF
TRBD1	TRBV6-1	few	TRBJ1-2	TGTGCCAGCCGCTCGGACAGGGGGGCCTATGGCTACACCTTC	CASRSDRGAYGYTF
-	TRBV20-1	many	TRBJ1-5	TGCAGTGCTAGAGTTAGCAGCTTCTATAGCAATCAGCCCCAGCATTTT	CSARVSSFYSNQPQHF
-	TRBV7-3	many	TRBJ1-1	TGTGCCAGCAGCTTAACTTTGAACACTGAAGCTTTCTTT	CASSLTLNTEAFF
TRBD2	TRBV30	many	TRBJ2-5	TGTGCCTGGGCCCTAGCGGGGGGTTCGACCCCAGAGACCCAGTACTTC	CAWALAGGSTPETQYF
TRBD1	TRBV6-5	-	TRBJ2-3	TGTGCCAGCAGTTGGGATATGGACAGGGGTCATACGCAGTATTTT	CASSWDMDRGHTQYF
TRBD1	TRBV5-1	-	TRBJ2-1	TGCGCCAGCAGCTTTTCCCGGGACAGGGGGAGACATGAGCAGTTCTTC	CASSFSRDRGRHEQFF
-	TRBV10-3	few	TRBJ2-6	TGTGCCATCAGTGAGTCGATAATGGGGCGGTCCTCTGGGGCCAACGTCCTGACTTTC	CAISESIMGRSSGANVLTF
TRBD1	TRBV3-1	few	TRBJ1-2	TGTGCCAGCAGCCAGCGAGGGCGGACAGGGGGCCGTGGCTACACCTTC	CASSQRGRTGGRGYTF
-	TRBV30	few	TRBJ1-4	TGTGCCTGGAGAGACATGGGGCGGGATGAAAAACTGTTTTTT	CAWRDMGRDEKLFF
-	TRBV5-1	few	TRBJ1-1	TGCGCCAGCAGCTCTGGACATCCCGGCCCTGAAGCTTTCTTT	CASSSGHPGPEAFF
-	TRBV6-1	many	TRBJ1-1	TGTGCCAGCAGTGAAGCCTTTAAGAAGGTCCGGGAGAACACTGAAGCTTTCTTT	CASSEAFKKVRENTEAFF
-	TRBV7-9	-	TRBJ2-1	TGTGCCAGCAGCTTAAATCGGGTTGCTCCCAATGAGCAGTTCTTC	CASSLNRVAPNEQFF
-	TRBV12-3/TRBV12-4	-	TRBJ2-5	TGTGCCAGCAGCCGCGGGCCCGGGTGGGGAGAGACCCAGTACTTC	CASSRGPGWGETQYF
TRBD1	TRBV7-7	-	TRBJ1-5	TGTGCTAGCAGCTTAGACAGGGCTCAGCCCCAGCATTTT	CASSLDRAQPQHF
TRBD1	TRBV3-1	-	TRBJ2-7	TGTGCCAGCAGCCCCAGCCTTCTCAGGGGGTACCTCTACGAGCAGTACTTC	CASSPSLLRGYLYEQYF
-	TRBV3-1	many	TRBJ1-1	TGTGCCAGCAGCCAAGATTCGACAGGCCCGGACACTGAAGCTTTCTTT	CASSQDSTGPDTEAFF
-	TRBV2	many	TRBJ2-7	TGTGCCAGCAGGATAAACAGTATTGCCTACGAGCAGTACTTC	CASRINSIAYEQYF
TRBD2	TRBV6-5	few	TRBJ2-1	TGTGCCAGCAGTTACTTCGGGGGGAACCCCCATGAGCAGTTCTTC	CASSYFGGNPHEQFF
TRBD1	TRBV2	many	TRBJ2-7	TGTGCCAGCGGGATAAGCCGGGACAGGGTTAAATCCTACGAGCAGTACTTC	CASGISRDRVKSYEQYF
-	TRBV5-5	few	TRBJ2-1	TGTGCCAGCAGCTTGTCGTCAGGGTCGGACAATGAGCAGTTCTTC	CASSLSSGSDNEQFF
-	TRBV7-7	many	TRBJ1-1	TGTGCTAGCAGCTTAGCGGCGGACACTGAAGCTTTCTTT	CASSLAADTEAFF
TRBD1	TRBV5-1	few	TRBJ1-6	TGCGCCAGCAGCTTAGGGGACAGCTCCTATAATTCACCCCTCCACTTT	CASSLGDSSYNSPLHF
-	TRBV5-1	many	TRBJ1-1	TGCGCCAGCGGCCCGGAGGGCAACACTGAAGCTTTCTTT	CASGPEGNTEAFF
-	TRBV4-1	-	TRBJ2-2	TGCGCCAGCAGCCCGAGACAGCTACGGGACCGTTCCCGGTCCGGGGAGCTGTTTTTT	CASSPRQLRDRSRSGELFF
-	TRBV20-1	many	TRBJ1-1	TGCAGTGCTAGGACAGCAATGAACACTGAAGCTTTCTTT	CSARTAMNTEAFF
-	TRBV5-6	few	TRBJ2-7	TGTGCCAGCAGCTTGAGGGCAGGGAGCACCTACGAGCAGTACTTC	CASSLRAGSTYEQYF
TRBD1	TRBV4-1	-	TRBJ1-5	TGCGCCAGCAGCCCCCAATGGGGGACAGGGGATCCGAGAAATCAGCCCCAGCATTTT	CASSPQWGTGDPRNQPQHF
-	TRBV18	few	TRBJ1-5	TGTGCCAGCTCACCATATACCGGCAATATCTATAGCAATCAGCCCCAGCATTTT	CASSPYTGNIYSNQPQHF
-	TRBV5-1	-	TRBJ2-5	TGCGCCAGCAGCTTGGCGGGGGCCAACCAAGAGACCCAGTACTTC	CASSLAGANQETQYF
-	TRBV19	-	TRBJ1-5	TGTGCCAGTAGTTCCCTCACGTTAAGCAATCAGCCCCAGCATTTT	CASSSLTLSNQPQHF
-	TRBV19	few	TRBJ1-1	TGTGCCAGTAGTATAGGGCCACCAGGGAACACTGAAGCTTTCTTT	CASSIGPPGNTEAFF
TRBD2	TRBV2	many	TRBJ2-1	TGTGCCAGCAGTGACATTCAGCGGGGGGACAATGAGCAGTTCTTC	CASSDIQRGDNEQFF
TRBD2	TRBV20-1	many	TRBJ2-7	TGCAGTGCTAGTGACGCCGGGACTAGCGCCTTCCTAACCTACGAGCAGTACTTC	CSASDAGTSAFLTYEQYF
-	TRBV14	-	TRBJ2-2	TGTGCCAGCAGCCTACTGGACACGGACACCGGGGAGCTGTTTTTT	CASSLLDTDTGELFF
-	TRBV29-1	few	TRBJ1-1	TGCAGCGTTGAAGATCGGCCCATGAACACTGAAGCTTTCTTT	CSVEDRPMNTEAFF
-	TRBV6-2/TRBV6-3	-	TRBJ1-3	TGTGCCAGCACCCGCCGTGGGCAGGGCCCATCTGGAAACACCATATATTTT	CASTRRGQGPSGNTIYF
TRBD1	TRBV18	many	TRBJ2-5	TGTGCCAGCTCGGACAGGGGCGAGGAGACCCAGTACTTC	CASSDRGEETQYF
-	TRBV11-2	many	TRBJ1-6	TGTGCCAGCAGCTCGTATAATTCACCCCTCCACTTT	CASSSYNSPLHF
-	TRBV12-5	-	TRBJ2-2	TGTGCTAGTGGTTTGCCCCCGAACACCGGGGAGCTGTTTTTT	CASGLPPNTGELFF
TRBD1	TRBV19	few	TRBJ2-1	TGTGCCAGTAGTATGACAGGGCCTACAAGTGAGCAGTTCTTC	CASSMTGPTSEQFF
TRBD1	TRBV20-1	few	TRBJ2-4	TGCAGTGCTAGGGCCGGGACAGGGAAAAACATTCAGTACTTC	CSARAGTGKNIQYF
-	TRBV2	many	TRBJ1-2	TGTGCCGGGGGGGTGCGAGATGGCTACACCTTC	CAGGVRDGYTF
TRBD1	TRBV20-1	few	TRBJ2-5	TGCAGTGCTAGAGATTCGGGGACAGGGGTTTTCGAAGAGACCCAGTACTTC	CSARDSGTGVFEETQYF
-	TRBV5-1	many	TRBJ2-1	TGCGCCAGCAGCCCCAGGACGGACTACAATGAGCAGTTCTTC	CASSPRTDYNEQFF